The rows below give T cell receptor beta chains drawn from one sample of a study of post-analysis software for immune sequencing data. TCRdb ran MiXCR on the PCR reads and lists one entry per CDR3 protein. The sample has 150,000 to 200,000 distinct CDR3 sequences, approximately 28% seen once. Sequenced material: blood. These receptors all come from a girl between 10 and 17 years old with multiple sclerosis. CDR3s include the opening cysteine and the closing phenylalanine or tryptophan. Each record gives: D gene, V gene, J gene, CDR3 protein. The D gene is left open where the match is weak.

TRBD1	TRBV20-1	TRBJ1-1	CSATRQGANTEAFF
TRBD2	TRBV15	TRBJ2-1	CATFTPGLYYNEQFF
TRBD2	TRBV20-1	TRBJ2-1	CSAWPYSGGNNEQFF
.	TRBV6-1	TRBJ2-5	CASSAGETQYF
TRBD2	TRBV7-2	.	CASSLNLAGGLYEQYF
TRBD1	TRBV29-1	TRBJ2-1	CSVTLPWTGVNEQFF
TRBD2	TRBV18	TRBJ2-1	CASSPREREGGKEQFF
TRBD1	TRBV28	TRBJ2-3	CASREGQELTTDTQYF
TRBD1	TRBV7-9	TRBJ2-7	CASSPGQVAYEQYF
.	TRBV10-3	TRBJ2-7	CVISESASGGSLSYEQYF
.	TRBV29-1	TRBJ1-1	CSAAGVWVEAFF
.	TRBV2	TRBJ1-6	CASSGADRTAPLHF
TRBD2	TRBV28	TRBJ2-7	CASSPARGGSYEQYF
TRBD1	TRBV6-5	TRBJ2-7	CAGSTGQGNEQYF
.	TRBV2	TRBJ2-7	CASRLARGPEPYEQYF
TRBD2	TRBV5-1	TRBJ2-3	CASSLDGGRAADTQYF
TRBD2	TRBV6-5	TRBJ2-1	CASSPGEGVYNEQFF
.	TRBV4-2	TRBJ1-1	CASSHPPKQGGAEAFF
.	TRBV12-3/TRBV12-4	TRBJ2-7	CASSLEGLGDEQYF
TRBD2	TRBV4-1	TRBJ2-7	CASTLREGPADEQYF
.	TRBV7-2	TRBJ2-7	CASSWRSSYEQYF
TRBD2	TRBV29-1	TRBJ2-7	CSAPSSGSSYEQYF
.	TRBV7-2	TRBJ2-7	CASSLTASDQAYEQYF
TRBD1	TRBV7-8	.	CAGSLQRDRPGKTQYF
.	TRBV4-2	TRBJ2-1	CASRRERFRNEQFF
.	TRBV29-1	TRBJ2-6	CSVEEQVGANVLTF
.	TRBV7-2	TRBJ1-4	CASSLGITNEKLFF
.	TRBV6-1	TRBJ2-7	CASSEDRPSYEQYF
TRBD2	TRBV7-6	TRBJ2-7	CASSFSGGPSYEQYF
TRBD1	TRBV7-9	TRBJ2-7	CASSQPGQGSYEQYF